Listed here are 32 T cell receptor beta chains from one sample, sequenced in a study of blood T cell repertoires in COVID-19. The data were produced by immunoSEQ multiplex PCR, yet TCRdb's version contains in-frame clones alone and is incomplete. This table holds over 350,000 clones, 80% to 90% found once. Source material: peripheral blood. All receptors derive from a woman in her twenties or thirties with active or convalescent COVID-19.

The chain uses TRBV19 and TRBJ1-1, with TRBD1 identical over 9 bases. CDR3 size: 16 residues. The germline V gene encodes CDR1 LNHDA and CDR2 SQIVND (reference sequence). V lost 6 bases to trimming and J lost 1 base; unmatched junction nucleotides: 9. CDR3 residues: CASSTDRQGENTEAFF. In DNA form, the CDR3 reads TGTGCCAGTAGCACAGACCGACAGGGGGAGAACACTGAAGCTTTCTTT.

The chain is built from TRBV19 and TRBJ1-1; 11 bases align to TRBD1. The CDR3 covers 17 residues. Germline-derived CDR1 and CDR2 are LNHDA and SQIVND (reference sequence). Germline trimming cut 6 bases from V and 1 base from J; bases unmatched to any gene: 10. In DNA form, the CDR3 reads TGTGCCAGTAGCATCGTCCCGGGACAGGGGGGGAACACTGAAGCTTTCTTT. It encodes CASSIVPGQGGNTEAFF.

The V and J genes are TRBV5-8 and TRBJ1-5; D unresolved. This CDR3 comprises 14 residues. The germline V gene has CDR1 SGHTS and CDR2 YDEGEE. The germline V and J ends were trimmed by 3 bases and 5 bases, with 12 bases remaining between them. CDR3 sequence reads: CASSSVTRYQPQHF. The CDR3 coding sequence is TGTGCCAGCAGCTCCGTCACACGTTATCAGCCCCAGCATTTT. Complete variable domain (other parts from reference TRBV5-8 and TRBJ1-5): EAGVTQSPTHLIKTRGQQATLRCSPISGHTSVYWYQQALGLGLQFLLWYDEGEERNRGNFPPRFSGRQFPNYSSELNVNALELEDSALYLCASSSVTRYQPQHFGDGTRLSIL.

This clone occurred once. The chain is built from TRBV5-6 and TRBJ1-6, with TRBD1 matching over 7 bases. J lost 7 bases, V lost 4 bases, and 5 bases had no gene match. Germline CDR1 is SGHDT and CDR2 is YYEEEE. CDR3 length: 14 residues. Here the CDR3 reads CASSRGQKNSPLHF. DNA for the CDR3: TGTGCCAGCAGCCGGGGACAGAAGAATTCACCCCTCCACTTT.

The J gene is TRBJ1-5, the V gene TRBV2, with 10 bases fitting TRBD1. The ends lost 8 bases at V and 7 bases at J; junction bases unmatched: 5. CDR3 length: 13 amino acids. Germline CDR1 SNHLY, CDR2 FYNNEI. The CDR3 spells CASRDRGSQPQHF. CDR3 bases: TGTGCCAGCCGGGACAGGGGAAGCCAGCCCCAGCATTTT.

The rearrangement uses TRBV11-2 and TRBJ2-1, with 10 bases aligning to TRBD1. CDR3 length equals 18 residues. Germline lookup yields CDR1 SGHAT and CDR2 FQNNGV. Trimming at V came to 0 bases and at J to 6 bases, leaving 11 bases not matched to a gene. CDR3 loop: CASSLDQARRTGGNEQFF. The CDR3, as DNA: TGTGCCAGCAGCTTAGATCAGGCCCGACGGACAGGGGGCAATGAGCAGTTCTTC.

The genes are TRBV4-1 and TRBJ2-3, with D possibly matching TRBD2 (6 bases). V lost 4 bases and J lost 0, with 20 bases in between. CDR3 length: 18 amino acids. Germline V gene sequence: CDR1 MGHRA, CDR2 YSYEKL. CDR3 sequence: CASSPVGGRGGSTDTQYF. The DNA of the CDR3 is TGCGCCAGCAGCCCCGTCGGCGGCAGAGGAGGGAGCACAGATACGCAGTATTTT.

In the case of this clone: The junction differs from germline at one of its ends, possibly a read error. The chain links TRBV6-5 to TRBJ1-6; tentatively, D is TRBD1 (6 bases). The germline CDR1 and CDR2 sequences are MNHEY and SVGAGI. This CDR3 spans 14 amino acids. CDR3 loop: CASRLGQLNSPLHF. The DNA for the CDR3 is TGCGCCAGCAGACTCGGACAGCTTAATTCACCCCTCCACTTT.

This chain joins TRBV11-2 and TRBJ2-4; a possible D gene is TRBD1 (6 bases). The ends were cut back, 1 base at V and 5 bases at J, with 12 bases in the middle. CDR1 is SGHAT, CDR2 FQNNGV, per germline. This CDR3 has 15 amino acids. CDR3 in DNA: TGTGCCAGCAGCTTAGGGTCAGGGGTAGAAAACATTCAGTACTTC. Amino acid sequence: CASSLGSGVENIQYF. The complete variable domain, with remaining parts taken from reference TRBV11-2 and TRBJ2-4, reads EAGVAQSPRYKIIEKRQSVAFWCNPISGHATLYWYQQILGQGPKLLIQFQNNGVVDDSQLPKDRFSAERLKGVDSTLKIQPAKLEDSAVYLCASSLGSGVENIQYFGAGTRLSVL.

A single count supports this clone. The CDR3 is CASSFTGTSGGVNTQYF. CDR3 sequence (DNA): TGTGCCAGCAGCTTTACCGGGACTAGCGGGGGGGTAAATACGCAGTATTTT. The gene calls are TRBV7-9 and TRBJ2-3; 16 nucleotides line up with TRBD2. The CDR3 has 17 residues. CDR1 and CDR2 from the germline V gene are SEHNR and FQNEAQ (reference sequence). J was trimmed by 7 bases and V by 3 bases; bases with no gene match: 7.

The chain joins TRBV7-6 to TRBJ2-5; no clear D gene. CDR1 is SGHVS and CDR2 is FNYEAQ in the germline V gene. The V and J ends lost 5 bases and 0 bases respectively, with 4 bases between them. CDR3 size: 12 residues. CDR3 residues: CASSPNQETQYF. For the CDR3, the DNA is TGTGCCAGCAGCCCTAACCAAGAGACCCAGTACTTC.

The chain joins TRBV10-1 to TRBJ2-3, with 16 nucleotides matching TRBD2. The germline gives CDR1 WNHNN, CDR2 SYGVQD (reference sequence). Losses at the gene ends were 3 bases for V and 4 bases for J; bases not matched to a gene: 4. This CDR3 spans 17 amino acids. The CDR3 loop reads CASSEPGLAGGPDTQYF. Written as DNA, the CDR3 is TGCGCCAGCAGTGAACCGGGACTAGCGGGGGGGCCAGATACGCAGTATTTT.

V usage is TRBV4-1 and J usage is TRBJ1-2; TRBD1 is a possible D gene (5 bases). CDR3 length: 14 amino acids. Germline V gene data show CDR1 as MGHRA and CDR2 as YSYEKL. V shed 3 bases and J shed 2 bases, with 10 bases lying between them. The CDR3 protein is CASSQGGENYGYTF. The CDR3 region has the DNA TGCGCCAGCAGCCAGGGGGGGGAAAACTATGGCTACACCTTC.

CDR3 nucleotide sequence: TGTGCCAGCAGCCTGACTGGGACAGGGGGCGTCGTCCACGAGCAGTACTTC. It is translated as CASSLTGTGGVVHEQYF. The chain combines TRBV7-9 with TRBJ2-7; 12 nucleotides line up with TRBD1. The length of the CDR3 is 17 residues. Trimming cost V 5 bases and J 5 bases; bases outside gene matches: 13. CDR1 SEHNR and CDR2 FQNEAQ come from the germline V gene (reference sequence).

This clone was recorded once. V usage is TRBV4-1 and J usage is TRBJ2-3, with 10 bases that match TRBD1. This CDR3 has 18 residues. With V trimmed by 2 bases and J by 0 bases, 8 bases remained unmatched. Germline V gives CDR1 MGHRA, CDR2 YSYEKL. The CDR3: CASSQPTRGQGSTDTQYF. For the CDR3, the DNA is TGCGCCAGCAGCCAACCTACGAGGGGACAGGGGAGCACAGATACGCAGTATTTT.

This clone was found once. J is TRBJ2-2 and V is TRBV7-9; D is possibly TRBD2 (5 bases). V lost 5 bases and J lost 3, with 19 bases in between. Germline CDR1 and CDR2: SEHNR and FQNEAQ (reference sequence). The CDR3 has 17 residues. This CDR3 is CASSPGWVRPDTGELFF. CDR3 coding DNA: TGTGCCAGCAGCCCGGGGTGGGTCCGCCCCGACACCGGGGAGCTGTTTTTT.

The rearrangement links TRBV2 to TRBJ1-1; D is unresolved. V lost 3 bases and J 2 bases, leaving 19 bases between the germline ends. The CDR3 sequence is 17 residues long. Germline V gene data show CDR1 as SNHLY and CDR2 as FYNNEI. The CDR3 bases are TGTGCCAGCAGTGAGGCGGAGATGACGAGGTCAAACACTGAAGCTTTCTTT. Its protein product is CASSEAEMTRSNTEAFF.

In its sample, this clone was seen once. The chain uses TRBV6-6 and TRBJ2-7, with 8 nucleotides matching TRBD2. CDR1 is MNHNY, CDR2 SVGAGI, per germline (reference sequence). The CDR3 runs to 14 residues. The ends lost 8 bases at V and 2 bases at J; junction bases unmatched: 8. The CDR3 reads CASRPGGDTYEQYF. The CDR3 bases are TGTGCCAGCCGACCGGGGGGGGACACCTACGAGCAGTACTTC.

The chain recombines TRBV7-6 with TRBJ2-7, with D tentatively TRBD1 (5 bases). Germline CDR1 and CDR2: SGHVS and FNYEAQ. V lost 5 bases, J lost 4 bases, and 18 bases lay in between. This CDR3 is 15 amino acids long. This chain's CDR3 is CASSRSPTADYEQYF. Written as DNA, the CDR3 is TGTGCCAGCAGCCGAAGTCCGACAGCCGATTACGAGCAGTACTTC. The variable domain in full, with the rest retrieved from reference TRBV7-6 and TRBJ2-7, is GAGVSQSPRYKVTKRGQDVALRCDPISGHVSLYWYRQALGQGPEFLTYFNYEAQQDKSGLPNDRFSAERPEGSISTLTIQRTEQRDSAMYRCASSRSPTADYEQYFGPGTRLTVT.

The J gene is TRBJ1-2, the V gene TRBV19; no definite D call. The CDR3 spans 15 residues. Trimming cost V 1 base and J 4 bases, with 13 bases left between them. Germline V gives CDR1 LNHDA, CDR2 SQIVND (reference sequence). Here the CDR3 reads CASSIGPDTVYGYTF. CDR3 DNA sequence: TGTGCCAGTAGTATAGGTCCCGACACCGTCTATGGCTACACCTTC. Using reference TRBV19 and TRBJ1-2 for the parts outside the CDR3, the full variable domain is DGGITQSPKYLFRKEGQNVTLSCEQNLNHDAMYWYRQDPGQGLRLIYYSQIVNDFQKGDIAEGYSVSREKKESFPLTVTSAQKNPTAFYLCASSIGPDTVYGYTFGSGTRLTVV.

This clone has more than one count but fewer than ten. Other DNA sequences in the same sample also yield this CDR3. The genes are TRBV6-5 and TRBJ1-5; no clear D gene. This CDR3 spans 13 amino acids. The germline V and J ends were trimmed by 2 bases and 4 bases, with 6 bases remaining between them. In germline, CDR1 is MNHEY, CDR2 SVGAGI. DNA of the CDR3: TGTGCCAGCAGTTACGGCGGGAATCAGCCCCAGCATTTT. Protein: CASSYGGNQPQHF.

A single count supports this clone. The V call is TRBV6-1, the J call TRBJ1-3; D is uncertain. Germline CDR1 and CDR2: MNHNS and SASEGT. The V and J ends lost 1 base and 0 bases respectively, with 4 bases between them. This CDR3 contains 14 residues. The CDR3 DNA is TGTGCCAGCAGTGAAGATAGCTCTGGAAACACCATATATTTT. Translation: CASSEDSSGNTIYF.

CDR3 in DNA: TGTGCCAGCAGAGTAACTTCCTCGTCGGATACGCAGTATTTT. Amino acids: CASRVTSSSDTQYF. The chain couples TRBV6-5 to TRBJ2-3; D gene ambiguous. The germline V gene encodes CDR1 MNHEY and CDR2 SVGAGI. V was shortened by 6 bases and J by 6 bases, with 16 bases between the two germline ends. This CDR3 region has 14 residues.

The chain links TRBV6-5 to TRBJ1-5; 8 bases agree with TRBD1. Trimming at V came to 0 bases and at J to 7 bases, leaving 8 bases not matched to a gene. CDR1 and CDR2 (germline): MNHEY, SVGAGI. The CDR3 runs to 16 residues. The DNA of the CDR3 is TGTGCCAGCAGTTACTCAAAAGACAGGGGTGTGCAGCCCCAGCATTTT. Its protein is CASSYSKDRGVQPQHF.

The CDR3 reads CSVTDQGTEAFF. CDR3 bases: TGCAGCGTGACCGACCAGGGGACTGAAGCTTTCTTT. V is TRBV29-1 and J is TRBJ1-1, with TRBD1 as a possible D gene (6 bases). V was clipped by 6 bases and J by 5 bases, with 13 bases between them. The CDR3 length is 12 residues. The germline CDR1 and CDR2 sequences are SQVTM and ANQGSEA.

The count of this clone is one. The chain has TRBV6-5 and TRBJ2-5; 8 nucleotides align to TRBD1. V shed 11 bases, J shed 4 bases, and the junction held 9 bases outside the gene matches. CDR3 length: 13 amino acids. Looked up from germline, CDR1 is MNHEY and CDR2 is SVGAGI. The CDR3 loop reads CAVGQGMVETQYF. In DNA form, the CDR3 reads TGTGCCGTAGGACAGGGTATGGTAGAGACCCAGTACTTC.

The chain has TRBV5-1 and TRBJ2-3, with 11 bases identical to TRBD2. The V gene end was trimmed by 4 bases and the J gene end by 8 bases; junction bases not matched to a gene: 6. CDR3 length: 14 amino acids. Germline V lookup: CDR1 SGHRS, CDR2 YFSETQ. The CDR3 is CASSISGGAGTQYF. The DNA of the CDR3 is TGCGCCAGCAGCATTAGCGGGGGGGCAGGTACGCAGTATTTT.

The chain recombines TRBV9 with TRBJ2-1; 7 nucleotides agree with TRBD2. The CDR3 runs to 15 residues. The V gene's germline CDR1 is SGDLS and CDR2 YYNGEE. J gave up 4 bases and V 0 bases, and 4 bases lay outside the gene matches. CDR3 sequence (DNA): TGTGCCAGCAGCGTAGGCCCGGGAGGTTACAATGAGCAGTTCTTC. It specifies CASSVGPGGYNEQFF.

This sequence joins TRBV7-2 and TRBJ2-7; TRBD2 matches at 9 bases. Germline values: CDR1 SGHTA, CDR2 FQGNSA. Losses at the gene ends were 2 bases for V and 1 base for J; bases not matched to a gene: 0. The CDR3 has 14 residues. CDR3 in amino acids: CASSLLAGSYEQYF. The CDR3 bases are TGTGCCAGCAGCTTACTAGCGGGATCCTACGAGCAGTACTTC. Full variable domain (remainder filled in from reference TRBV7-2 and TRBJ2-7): GAGVSQSPSNKVTEKGKDVELRCDPISGHTALYWYRQSLGQGLEFLIYFQGNSAPDKSGLPSDRFSAERTGGSVSTLTIQRTQQEDSAVYLCASSLLAGSYEQYFGPGTRLTVT.

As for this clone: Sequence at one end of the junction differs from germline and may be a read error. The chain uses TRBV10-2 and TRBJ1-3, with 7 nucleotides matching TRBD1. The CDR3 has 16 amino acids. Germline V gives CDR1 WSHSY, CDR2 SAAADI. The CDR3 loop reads CASRESGTASGNTIYF. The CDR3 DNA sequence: TGCGCCAGCAGAGAGTCGGGGACAGCCTCTGGAAACACCATATATTTT.

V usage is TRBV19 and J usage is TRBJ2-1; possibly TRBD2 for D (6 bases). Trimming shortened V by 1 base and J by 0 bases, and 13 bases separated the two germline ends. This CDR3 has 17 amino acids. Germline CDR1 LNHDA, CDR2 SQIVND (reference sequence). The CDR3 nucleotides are TGTGCCAGTAGTATAGTCCCCCCCGGGAGCTCCTACAATGAGCAGTTCTTC. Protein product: CASSIVPPGSSYNEQFF.

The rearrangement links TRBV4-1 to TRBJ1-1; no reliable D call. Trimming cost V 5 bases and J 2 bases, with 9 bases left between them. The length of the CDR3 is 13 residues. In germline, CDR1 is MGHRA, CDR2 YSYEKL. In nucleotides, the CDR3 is TGCGCCAGCAGCGGCCATGCAAACACTGAAGCTTTCTTT. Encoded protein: CASSGHANTEAFF.